Here is one T cell receptor beta chain with its context. Its cognate antigen has yet to be identified. No base quality values were provided; no much bigger clone lies one nucleotide off. Trimming takes 6 bases off V and 3 bases off J; junction bases not matched to a gene: 1. The CDR3 holds 13 amino acids from the cysteine to the phenylalanine. Only CDR3 DNA is held: 39 bases, read in frame from base 1. The entry originates in a study of blood T cell repertoires in COVID-19 (dated by TCRdb to between 2020 and 2021). For the wider study: Samples covering the acute and convalescent phases of COVID-19 were provided by collaborators in the United States, Italy and Spain. The material from the prospective study consisted of cDNA or gDNA derived from T cells, B-cell-depleted T cells, or PBMCs. The dataset comprised deeply sampled blood TCRbeta repertoires from subjects exposed to, actively infected with, or recovered from COVID-19. The repertoires were made available in a free public database intended to serve as a resource for research on the immune response to SARS-CoV-2. Samples were obtained from the ongoing ImmuneRACE study (first 160 participants) and from some 1,200 subjects provided by 6 global collaborators. The sample metadata nearly always contained a de-identified subject ID, COVID-19 status, age in years and sex. Where available, HLA class I and class II types were taken from metadata supplied by the sample provider and were not determined by assay-based typing. Results and caveats for the whole study, not just this receptor: The quantity of clinical and demographic metadata differed by source and by participant and was supplied without curation.

TCRbeta CDR3 regions were amplified from genomic DNA using the immunoSEQ Assay, a bias-controlled multiplex PCR. Regarding the original processing steps: Nucleated cell counts per sample were estimated from amplification of reference gene primers within the assay. To quantify the absolute abundance of each unique TCRbeta CDR3 rearrangement, sequence reads were collapsed and filtered. Productive Simpson clonality was computed per sample as the square root of Simpson's diversity index over productive rearrangements. TCRdb took over this immuneACCESS table, retaining in-frame rearrangements with V and J assigned. Such tables are incomplete; in checked studies, under half of the missing clones stem from an unresolved V gene, and the remainder is unexplained. That table gives V, J and clone size, and the DNA gave D and trimming. This sample lists approximately 200,000 clones; around 89% were detected once. The leading ten clones occupy about 1.2% of the sample.

Enrolling through a virtual design, the prospective study's participants ranged in age from roughly 18 to 89 years and lived across roughly 23 United States geographic areas. To assign participants to cohorts, the prospective study relied on clinical history that participants themselves reported in a screening survey and a study questionnaire. For ImmuneRACE Cohort 3, a participant was defined as recovered based on two consecutive negative NP/OP PCR tests, clearance by a healthcare professional, or resolution of symptoms. Mobile phlebotomists in the prospective study collected whole blood, serum and a nasopharyngeal or oropharyngeal swab from every participant. Participants in the prospective study had the option to provide additional blood draws and questionnaires over a roughly 2-month period. Before DNA extraction, blood samples from the prospective study were shipped at room temperature or frozen.

The receptor's source is a man younger than 45 who had recovered from COVID-19. Sequences were obtained from PBMCs or T cells enriched from blood (not recorded which). The V and J segments used are TRBV12-3 or TRBV12-4 and TRBJ2-7; the central 11 bases match TRBD1. The DNA is as follows: TGTGCCAGCAGAGGGACAGGGGGCTACGAGCAGTACTTC. The encoded protein is CASRGTGGYEQYF.